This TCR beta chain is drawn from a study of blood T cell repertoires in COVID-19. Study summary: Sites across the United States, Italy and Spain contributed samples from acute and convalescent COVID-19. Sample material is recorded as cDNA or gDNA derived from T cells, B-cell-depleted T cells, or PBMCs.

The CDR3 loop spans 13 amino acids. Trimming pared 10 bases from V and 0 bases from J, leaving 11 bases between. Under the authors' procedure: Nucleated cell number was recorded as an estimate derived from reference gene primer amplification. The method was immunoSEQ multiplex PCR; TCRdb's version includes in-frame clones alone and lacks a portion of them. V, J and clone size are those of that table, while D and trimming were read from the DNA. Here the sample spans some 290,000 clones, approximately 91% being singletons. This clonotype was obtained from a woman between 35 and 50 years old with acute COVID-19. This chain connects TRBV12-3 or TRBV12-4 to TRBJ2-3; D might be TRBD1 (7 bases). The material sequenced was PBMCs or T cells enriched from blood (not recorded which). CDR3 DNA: TGTGCCACCTCAGGGGGGAGCACAGATACGCAGTATTTT. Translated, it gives CATSGGSTDTQYF.